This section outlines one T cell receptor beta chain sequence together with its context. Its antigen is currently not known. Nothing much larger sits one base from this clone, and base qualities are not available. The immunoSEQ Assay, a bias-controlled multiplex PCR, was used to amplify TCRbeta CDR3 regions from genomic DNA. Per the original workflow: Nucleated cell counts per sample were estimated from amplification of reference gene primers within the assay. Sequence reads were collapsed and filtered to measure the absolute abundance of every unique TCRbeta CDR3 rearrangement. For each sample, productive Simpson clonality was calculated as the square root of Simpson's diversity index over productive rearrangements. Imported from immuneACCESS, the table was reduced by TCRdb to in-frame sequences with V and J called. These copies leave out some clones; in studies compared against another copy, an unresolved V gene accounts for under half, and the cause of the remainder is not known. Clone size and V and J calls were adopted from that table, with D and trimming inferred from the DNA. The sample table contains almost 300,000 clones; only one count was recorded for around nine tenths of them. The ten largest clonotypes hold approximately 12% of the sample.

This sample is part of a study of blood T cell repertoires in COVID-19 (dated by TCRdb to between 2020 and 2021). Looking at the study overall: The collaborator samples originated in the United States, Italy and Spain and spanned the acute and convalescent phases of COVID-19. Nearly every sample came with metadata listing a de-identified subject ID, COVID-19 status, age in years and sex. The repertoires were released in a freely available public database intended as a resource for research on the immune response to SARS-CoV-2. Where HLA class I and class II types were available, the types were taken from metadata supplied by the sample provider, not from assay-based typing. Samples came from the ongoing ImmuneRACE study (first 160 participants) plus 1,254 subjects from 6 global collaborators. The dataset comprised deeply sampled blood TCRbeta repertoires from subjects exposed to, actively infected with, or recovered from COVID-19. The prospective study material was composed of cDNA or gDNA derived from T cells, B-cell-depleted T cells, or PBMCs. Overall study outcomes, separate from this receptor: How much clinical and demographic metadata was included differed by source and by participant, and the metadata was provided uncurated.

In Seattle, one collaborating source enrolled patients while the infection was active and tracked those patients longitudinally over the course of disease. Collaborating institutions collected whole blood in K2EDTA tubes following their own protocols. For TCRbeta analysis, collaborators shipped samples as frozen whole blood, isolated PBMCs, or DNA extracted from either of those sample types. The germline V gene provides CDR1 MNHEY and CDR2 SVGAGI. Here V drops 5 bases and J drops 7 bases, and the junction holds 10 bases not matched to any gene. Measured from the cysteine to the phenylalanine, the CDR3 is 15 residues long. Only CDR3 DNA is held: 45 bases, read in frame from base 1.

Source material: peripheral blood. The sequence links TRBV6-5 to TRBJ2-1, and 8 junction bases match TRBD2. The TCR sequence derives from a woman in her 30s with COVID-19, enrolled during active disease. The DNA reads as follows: TGTGCCAGCAGTCAGGGTAGCGGGGAGGGGAATGAGCAGTTCTTC. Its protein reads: CASSQGSGEGNEQFF.